This passage covers 26 T cell receptor beta chains from one sample sequenced in a study of T cells in localized non-small cell lung cancer. Libraries were prepared by immunoSEQ multiplex PCR; TCRdb keeps only in-frame clonotypes and omits some of them. The profile covers 70,000 to 85,000 clones, with 65% to 85% appearing a single time and approximately 1.2% taken by the ten largest. The material sequenced was peripheral blood, taken before any cancer treatment. These TCRs come from a female donor over 55 with stage I lung adenocarcinoma.

The chain links TRBV5-1 to TRBJ1-4; D is undetermined. The CDR3 sequence is 15 residues long. The V end was cut by 0 bases, the J end by 3 bases, with 9 bases between. Germline values: CDR1 SGHRS, CDR2 YFSETQ. The CDR3 coding sequence is TGCGCCAGCAGCTTGGTGTATGGTCCTAATGAAAAACTGTTTTTT. Amino acids: CASSLVYGPNEKLFF.

The chain has TRBV5-4 and TRBJ2-2; 7 nucleotides align to TRBD1. Germline V lookup: CDR1 SGHNT, CDR2 YYREEE (reference sequence). J lost 1 base, V lost 0 bases, and 3 bases had no gene match. The CDR3 extends over 16 amino acids. CDR3 region: CASSLARTGNTGELFF. CDR3 nucleotide sequence: TGTGCCAGCAGCTTGGCTAGGACAGGGAACACCGGGGAGCTGTTTTTT.

This chain uses TRBV28 with TRBJ1-5; no reliable D call. CDR3 length equals 17 residues. Trimming pared 3 bases from V and 5 bases from J, leaving 20 bases between. Germline V gene sequence: CDR1 MDHEN, CDR2 SYDVKM. Written as DNA, the CDR3 is TGTGCCAGCAGTTTTCGTTTGGCCAGAAGCCTCGATCAGCCCCAGCATTTT. This translates into CASSFRLARSLDQPQHF.

This rearrangement joins TRBV28 to TRBJ1-2; a possible D gene is TRBD1 (6 bases). Germline V gene data show CDR1 as MDHEN and CDR2 as SYDVKM. V was cut by 7 bases and J by 8 bases, with 17 bases left in between. This CDR3 is built from 13 residues. Here the CDR3 DNA reads TGTGCCAGCAACTTTGGGGGGGGCGCGGGCTACACCTTC. Protein sequence: CASNFGGGAGYTF.

As DNA, the CDR3 is TGTGCCAGCAGGGGGATTCCAACTAATGAAAAACTGTTTTTT. Amino acid sequence: CASRGIPTNEKLFF. The chain carries TRBV2 and TRBJ1-4; D is uncertain. This CDR3 comprises 14 residues. V was cut by 6 bases and J by 0 bases, with 8 bases left in between. Germline assignment: CDR1 SNHLY and CDR2 FYNNEI. Based on the CDR3 plus reference TRBV2 and TRBJ1-4, the full variable domain is EPEVTQTPSHQVTQMGQEVILRCVPISNHLYFYWYRQILGQKVEFLVSFYNNEISEKSEIFDDQFSVERPDGSNFTLKIRSTKLEDSAMYFCASRGIPTNEKLFFGSGTQLSVL.

J is TRBJ2-2 and V is TRBV6-1, with D perhaps given as TRBD1 or TRBD2 (5 bases each). The germline CDR1 and CDR2 sequences are MNHNS and SASEGT. CDR3 length: 16 residues. The V end was cut by 2 bases, the J end by 1 base, with 11 bases between. The CDR3 region has the DNA TGTGCCAGCAGTGAATACTTGGGGGAGAACACCGGGGAGCTGTTTTTT. It specifies CASSEYLGENTGELFF.

This chain links TRBV28 with TRBJ1-5; no clear D gene. This CDR3 comprises 17 residues. The germline V and J ends were trimmed by 7 bases and 2 bases, with 21 bases remaining between them. Germline assignment: CDR1 MDHEN and CDR2 SYDVKM. CDR3 sequence (DNA): TGTGCCAGCACCCCCGGGTCCCTCCTGCAGGGCAATCAGCCCCAGCATTTT. It yields the protein CASTPGSLLQGNQPQHF.

Comment on this clone: The same CDR3 is also encoded by other DNA sequences in this sample. V is TRBV15 and J is TRBJ1-1; D not certain. This CDR3 has 15 amino acids. Germline CDR1 is LNHNV and CDR2 is YYDKDF (reference sequence). V lost 0 bases and J 4 bases, leaving 12 bases between the germline ends. The DNA for the CDR3 is TGTGCCACCAGCAGAGATCGGGGTTTGGGCACTGAAGCTTTCTTT. This codes for CATSRDRGLGTEAFF.

This clone is a singleton in its sample. CDR3 region: CASSASPKETQYF. CDR3 in DNA: TGTGCCAGCAGTGCATCCCCCAAAGAGACCCAGTACTTC. V is TRBV25-1 and J is TRBJ2-5; D not resolved. The V gene's germline CDR1 is MGHDK and CDR2 SYGVNS. Trimming removed 4 bases at V and 3 bases at J, with 9 bases between. This CDR3 has 13 residues.

The genes are TRBV18 and TRBJ1-6; 8 nucleotides line up with TRBD1. The germline V gene encodes CDR1 KGHSH and CDR2 LQKENI. This CDR3 is built from 14 residues. V was pared by 5 bases and J by 5 bases, with 2 bases of the junction left unmatched. CDR3 amino acids: CASSSGGDNSPLHF. The CDR3 region has the DNA TGTGCCAGCTCATCAGGGGGCGATAATTCACCCCTCCACTTT.

The chain is built from TRBV7-2 and TRBJ2-7, with TRBD1 identical over 7 bases. The CDR3 is 14 residues long. V lost 5 bases to trimming and J lost 1 base; unmatched junction nucleotides: 5. Germline lookup yields CDR1 SGHTA and CDR2 FQGNSA. The CDR3 bases are TGTGCCAGCAGCGCGGACAGGACTTCCTACGAGCAGTACTTC. It codes for CASSADRTSYEQYF.

The chain recombines TRBV20-1 with TRBJ2-5, with D maybe TRBD1 (5 bases). The CDR3 is 10 amino acids. Germline V gives CDR1 DFQATT, CDR2 SNEGSKA (reference sequence). The V end lost 5 bases, the J end lost 9 bases, and 10 bases lay between the germline ends. The CDR3 bases are TGCAGTGCTCGCGGACAAGCCCAGTACTTC. Translated: CSARGQAQYF.

This rearrangement joins TRBV18 to TRBJ1-2; 8 bases fit TRBD1. The germline V gene has CDR1 KGHSH and CDR2 LQKENI. The CDR3 has 13 amino acids. V gave up 8 bases and J gave up 5 bases; unmatched junction bases: 7. Here the CDR3 DNA reads TGTGCCAGCACCCGGACAGGGACTTATGGCTACACCTTC. Its protein product is CASTRTGTYGYTF.

The V and J genes are TRBV7-9 and TRBJ2-2; D possibly corresponds to TRBD2 (6 bases). Germline V gene sequence: CDR1 SEHNR, CDR2 FQNEAQ (reference sequence). Trimming removed 5 bases at V and 4 bases at J, with 11 bases between. This CDR3 comprises 14 residues. CDR3 nucleotide sequence: TGTGCCAGCAGCACTAAAGCGGGCACCGGGGAGCTGTTTTTT. Translating gives CASSTKAGTGELFF.

The chain links TRBV28 to TRBJ1-5; D is possibly TRBD1 (6 bases). V shed 3 bases and J shed 6 bases, with 18 bases lying between them. The CDR3 is 16 amino acids. CDR1 and CDR2 (germline): MDHEN, SYDVKM. The CDR3 bases are TGTGCCAGCAGTTTTTCGGGGGGGGGCGCCGGTCAGCCCCAGCATTTT. It encodes CASSFSGGGAGQPQHF.

About this clone itself: Additional DNA sequences in this sample encode the identical CDR3. The chain joins TRBV18 to TRBJ1-1; 11 positions match TRBD1. The germline V gene encodes CDR1 KGHSH and CDR2 LQKENI. The V gene end was trimmed by 6 bases and the J gene end by 3 bases; junction bases not matched to a gene: 12. CDR3 length: 17 residues. In DNA, the CDR3 is TGTGCCAGCTCCCCGCAAATACTGGGACAGGGGGACACTGAAGCTTTCTTT. Its protein is CASSPQILGQGDTEAFF.

The genes are TRBV19 and TRBJ1-5; a possible D gene is TRBD1 (5 bases). The germline V gene encodes CDR1 LNHDA and CDR2 SQIVND (reference sequence). Trimming left V 6 bases short and J 7 bases short, with 28 bases between. The CDR3 length is 18 residues. CDR3 nucleotide sequence: TGTGCCAGTAGCAAAAACCCTCGGGACCTATTCTTTCTACAGCCCCAGCATTTT. It encodes CASSKNPRDLFFLQPQHF. The full variable domain, in which reference TRBV19 and TRBJ1-5 provide the parts outside the CDR3, is DGGITQSPKYLFRKEGQNVTLSCEQNLNHDAMYWYRQDPGQGLRLIYYSQIVNDFQKGDIAEGYSVSREKKESFPLTVTSAQKNPTAFYLCASSKNPRDLFFLQPQHFGDGTRLSIL.

The J gene is TRBJ1-5, the V gene TRBV7-2, with D unresolved. Germline V gene data show CDR1 as SGHTA and CDR2 as FQGNSA. The length of the CDR3 is 12 residues. V lost 3 bases and J lost 4, with 4 bases in between. The CDR3 spells CASSFLNQPQHF. The CDR3 bases are TGTGCCAGCAGCTTCCTAAATCAGCCCCAGCATTTT.

A few counts support this clone. DNA of the CDR3: TGTGCCAGCAGTGAGCGACAGGGGGTTCGTCGGGATGAGCAGTTCTTC. It is translated as CASSERQGVRRDEQFF. This chain connects TRBV6-1 to TRBJ2-1; 9 bases match TRBD1. Germline assignment: CDR1 MNHNS and CDR2 SASEGT. Trimming at V came to 3 bases and at J to 8 bases, leaving 11 bases not matched to a gene. The length of the CDR3 is 16 residues.

This chain connects TRBV29-1 to TRBJ2-7, with 12 bases aligning to TRBD2. V was pared by 4 bases and J by 3 bases, with 1 base of the junction left unmatched. This CDR3 is 13 amino acids long. Per the germline V gene, CDR1 is SQVTM and CDR2 is ANQGSEA. For the CDR3, the DNA is TGCAGCGTTGGGACTAGCGGGAACTACGAGCAGTACTTC. Translating it yields CSVGTSGNYEQYF.

The chain combines TRBV7-2 with TRBJ2-7; D gene unclear. V lost 1 base, J lost 2 bases, and 9 bases lay in between. This CDR3 has 14 amino acids. Germline V lookup: CDR1 SGHTA, CDR2 FQGNSA. CDR3 sequence: CASSLEAPPYEQYF. In nucleotides, the CDR3 is TGTGCCAGCAGCTTAGAGGCCCCTCCCTACGAGCAGTACTTC. The whole variable domain, remainder taken from reference TRBV7-2 and TRBJ2-7, is GAGVSQSPSNKVTEKGKDVELRCDPISGHTALYWYRQSLGQGLEFLIYFQGNSAPDKSGLPSDRFSAERTGGSVSTLTIQRTQQEDSAVYLCASSLEAPPYEQYFGPGTRLTVT.

The chain is built from TRBV29-1 and TRBJ1-4; 7 positions agree with TRBD1. Unmatched junction bases numbered 2, after V lost 7 bases and J lost 0 bases. The germline CDR1 and CDR2 sequences are SQVTM and ANQGSEA. The CDR3 totals 13 residues. The CDR3 reads CSAGTATNEKLFF. The CDR3 DNA is TGCAGCGCCGGGACAGCAACTAATGAAAAACTGTTTTTT.

This clone was picked up one time. The V gene is TRBV13, the J gene TRBJ1-3; 11 nucleotides line up with TRBD1. Germline V CDR1 and CDR2: PRHDT, FYEKMQ (reference sequence). This CDR3 has 18 amino acids. The V and J ends lost 4 bases and 2 bases, in that order; junction bases with no gene match: 10. CDR3 region: CASSSLAGTGGTGNTIYF. The CDR3 DNA sequence: TGTGCCAGCAGCTCCCTCGCCGGGACAGGGGGGACTGGAAACACCATATATTTT.

This rearrangement joins TRBV15 to TRBJ1-5, with 8 positions matching TRBD1. The germline gives CDR1 LNHNV, CDR2 YYDKDF (reference sequence). The CDR3 has 15 residues. Unmatched junction bases numbered 6, after V lost 1 base and J lost 7 bases. The CDR3 loop reads CATSRGTGWNQPQHF. Here the CDR3 DNA reads TGTGCCACCAGCAGAGGGACAGGGTGGAACCAGCCCCAGCATTTT.

This chain connects TRBV6-1 to TRBJ1-1; TRBD1 matches at 9 bases. CDR1 MNHNS and CDR2 SASEGT come from the germline V gene. This CDR3 contains 14 residues. The V segment lost 2 bases and the J segment 7 bases; nucleotides outside the gene matches: 5. The CDR3 region is CASSEYWGQGEAFF. In DNA form, the CDR3 reads TGTGCCAGCAGTGAATACTGGGGACAGGGTGAAGCTTTCTTT.

The gene calls are TRBV1 and TRBJ2-1; no DNA check was done on the table's D call, TRBD2. TRBV1 is tagged as a pseudogene. The CDR3 is 19 residues long. CDR3 region: CTSSQDYVAAPPSDNEQFF. In DNA, the CDR3 is TGCACCAGCAGCCAAGATTATGTTGCGGCCCCCCCATCCGACAATGAGCAGTTCTTC.